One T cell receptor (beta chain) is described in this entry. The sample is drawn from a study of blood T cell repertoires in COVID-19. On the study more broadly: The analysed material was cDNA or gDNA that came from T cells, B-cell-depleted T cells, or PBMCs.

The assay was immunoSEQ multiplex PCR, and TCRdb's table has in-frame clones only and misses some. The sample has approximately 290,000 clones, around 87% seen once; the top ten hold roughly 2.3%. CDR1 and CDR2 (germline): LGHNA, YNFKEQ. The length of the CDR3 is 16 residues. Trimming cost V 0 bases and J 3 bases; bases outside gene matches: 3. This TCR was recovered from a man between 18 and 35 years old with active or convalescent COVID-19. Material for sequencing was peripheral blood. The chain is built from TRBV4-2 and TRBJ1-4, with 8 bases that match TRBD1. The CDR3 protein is CASSQDLGQANEKLFF. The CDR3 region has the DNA TGTGCCAGCAGCCAAGACCTGGGACAGGCTAATGAAAAACTGTTTTTT.